Each of the 25 T cell receptor beta chains below was sequenced from the same sample in a study of graft-versus-host responses after intestinal transplantation. Processed graft tissue released its intraepithelial and lamina propria lymphocytes. The protocol was immunoSEQ multiplex PCR, while the TCRdb copy is restricted to in-frame clones and leaves out a portion. This table holds fewer than 25,000 clones, around 81% found once. The source material was ileum tissue, sampled 12 days after intestinal transplant. Receptors originate from a human patient who received an intestinal transplant, so some T cells may come from the graft donor.

This chain joins TRBV6-1 and TRBJ1-1, with D possibly matching TRBD1 (6 bases). The V gene's germline CDR1 is MNHNS and CDR2 SASEGT. Trimming cost V 7 bases and J 6 bases, with 18 bases left between them. The CDR3 has 14 residues. DNA for the CDR3: TGTGCCAGCACCCTCAGGTGGGGGGGCTCTGAAGCTTTCTTT. It codes for CASTLRWGGSEAFF.

The table lists this clone with a few counts. The chain recombines TRBV27 with TRBJ2-7; D is ambiguous. This CDR3 has 13 residues. Trimming shortened V by 0 bases and J by 7 bases, and 10 bases separated the two germline ends. The V gene's germline CDR1 is MNHEY and CDR2 SMNVEV (reference sequence). CDR3 nucleotides: TGTGCCAGCAGTTTATCGTCCGAGTTTGAGCAGTACTTC. Translation gives CASSLSSEFEQYF.

This clone was recorded only once. CDR3 bases: TGTGCCAGTAGTACAAGCCCTAGGGAGCAGTTCTTC. This sequence encodes CASSTSPREQFF. The V call is TRBV19, the J call TRBJ2-1; D is ambiguous. Trimming removed 4 bases at V and 10 bases at J, with 11 bases between. Germline V gives CDR1 LNHDA, CDR2 SQIVND (reference sequence). This CDR3 region has 12 residues.

This chain uses TRBV5-4 with TRBJ1-3; D ambiguous. The CDR3 has 15 residues. V dropped 0 bases and J dropped 0 bases, with 7 bases sitting between them. The germline CDR1 and CDR2 sequences are SGHNT and YYREEE (reference sequence). The CDR3, as DNA: TGTGCCAGCAGCTTGGGGGGAGGCTCTGGAAACACCATATATTTT. It yields the protein CASSLGGGSGNTIYF.

This clone was found a few times. The chain couples TRBV7-2 to TRBJ2-3, with 10 bases matching TRBD2. Looked up from germline, CDR1 is SGHTA and CDR2 is FQGNSA. There are 15 residues in the CDR3. Trimming took 8 bases from V and 1 from J; bases not matched to a gene: 6. The CDR3 here is CASGAGTSGTDTQYF. For the CDR3, the DNA is TGTGCCAGCGGGGCCGGGACTAGCGGCACAGATACGCAGTATTTT.

Comments on this clone: Different DNA sequences within this sample yield the same CDR3. This chain connects TRBV2 to TRBJ1-3, with a tentative D call TRBD1 (5 bases). The CDR3 sequence is 14 residues long. Germline loops: CDR1 SNHLY, CDR2 FYNNEI. V was trimmed by 6 bases and J by 0 bases, leaving 9 bases between them. The CDR3 loop reads CASSRDSSGNTIYF. DNA of the CDR3: TGTGCCAGCAGCCGCGACAGCTCTGGAAACACCATATATTTT.

V usage is TRBV5-4 and J usage is TRBJ1-6, with 7 bases fitting TRBD1. Per germline, CDR1 SGHNT and CDR2 YYREEE (reference sequence). The length of the CDR3 is 15 residues. With V trimmed by 0 bases and J by 7 bases, 4 bases remained unmatched. The CDR3 sequence: CASSLVGTENSPLHF. In nucleotides, the CDR3 is TGTGCCAGCAGCTTGGTGGGGACAGAAAATTCACCCCTCCACTTT.

A note on this clone: At one of its ends the junction is not consistent with the germline gene, which may arise from a read error. Additional DNA sequences in this sample encode the identical CDR3. This rearrangement joins TRBV18 to TRBJ1-2; D is uncertain. Germline CDR1 reads KGHSH; CDR2 reads LQKENI. The CDR3 extends over 11 amino acids. The CDR3 loop is CASSSLSGYTF. CDR3 coding DNA: TGCGCCAGCTCGTCCCTATCCGGCTACACCTTC.

The CDR3 region has the DNA TGTGCCAGCTCACCACCGGCGCCCAGGAATGAGCAGTTCTTC. This translates into CASSPPAPRNEQFF. This chain joins TRBV18 and TRBJ2-1; D remains unclear. Germline loops: CDR1 KGHSH, CDR2 LQKENI. This CDR3 spans 14 amino acids. Between the trimmed V and J ends, which lost 0 bases and 7 bases, there was a span of 10 bases.

This clone has only a few counts. The chain employs TRBV6-5 and TRBJ2-3, with D uncertain. The CDR3 extends over 15 amino acids. Germline V lookup: CDR1 MNHEY, CDR2 SVGAGI. With 0 bases removed from V and 4 bases from J, the gap between germline ends came to 11 bases. The CDR3 coding sequence is TGTGCCAGCAGTTACTCTGCAGGTTGGGCAGATACGCAGTATTTT. Translation gives CASSYSAGWADTQYF.

V usage is TRBV7-2 and J usage is TRBJ1-5; no reliable D call. This CDR3 region has 14 residues. Trimming left V 1 base short and J 3 bases short, with 7 bases between. Germline values: CDR1 SGHTA, CDR2 FQGNSA. Here the CDR3 reads CASSLDGNNQPQHF. The CDR3 coding sequence is TGTGCCAGCAGCTTAGACGGGAACAATCAGCCCCAGCATTTT.

The V call is TRBV15, the J call TRBJ1-5; D unresolved. The CDR3 runs to 12 residues. Per the germline V gene, CDR1 is LNHNV and CDR2 is YYDKDF (reference sequence). Trimming cost V 0 bases and J 9 bases, with 6 bases left between them. As DNA, the CDR3 is TGTGCCACCAGCAGAGACCGGGGGCCCCAGCATTTT. It yields the protein CATSRDRGPQHF.

The V call is TRBV5-1, the J call TRBJ2-4, with D tentatively TRBD2 (7 bases). The germline gives CDR1 SGHRS, CDR2 YFSETQ. The CDR3 is 17 amino acids. The germline V and J ends were trimmed by 4 bases and 0 bases, with 17 bases remaining between them. The CDR3 reads CASSTGAGALAKNIQYF. In nucleotides, the CDR3 is TGCGCCAGCAGCACAGGTGCGGGGGCCTTAGCCAAAAACATTCAGTACTTC.

The CDR3 region has the DNA TGTGCCAGCGGACCCGCGGGGACTGAAGCTTTCTTT. Translating it yields CASGPAGTEAFF. The J gene is TRBJ1-1, the V gene TRBV6-5; D is ambiguous. V was pared by 8 bases and J by 5 bases, with 12 bases between. The CDR3 extends over 12 amino acids. CDR1 MNHEY and CDR2 SVGAGI come from the germline V gene.

This rearrangement joins TRBV6-5 to TRBJ1-1, with D maybe TRBD1 (6 bases). Trimming took off 7 bases at V and 2 bases at J, with 11 bases between the two ends. The CDR3 covers 13 residues. The germline CDR1 and CDR2 sequences are MNHEY and SVGAGI. The CDR3 spells CASIKQGNTEAFF. The CDR3, as DNA: TGTGCCAGCATCAAACAGGGAAACACTGAAGCTTTCTTT.

This chain links TRBV7-8 with TRBJ2-7, with 9 bases that match TRBD1. After removal of 5 bases from V and 5 bases from J, the junction contained 13 bases not matched to a gene. Germline CDR1 and CDR2: SGHVS and FQNEAQ. CDR3 length: 16 residues. CDR3 DNA sequence: TGTGCCAGCAGCGCACAACCCGGGACAGGGTGGAACGAGCAGTACTTC. The encoded protein is CASSAQPGTGWNEQYF.

This chain connects TRBV6-5 to TRBJ2-7; D is unresolved. Germline V gene sequence: CDR1 MNHEY, CDR2 SVGAGI. Trimming left V 2 bases short and J 2 bases short, with 10 bases between. The CDR3 runs to 14 residues. DNA of the CDR3: TGTGCCAGCAGTTACCTGACACCCGCCTACGAGCAGTACTTC. Translating it yields CASSYLTPAYEQYF.

The gene calls are TRBV5-4 and TRBJ2-3, with TRBD2 as a possible D gene (5 bases). This CDR3 region has 14 residues. Germline lookup yields CDR1 SGHNT and CDR2 YYREEE (reference sequence). Deletions cut 7 bases from V and 4 bases from J, with 16 bases between. The DNA of the CDR3 is TGTGCCAGCTATGGACTGCCTGGCGCAGATACGCAGTATTTT. Translated, it gives CASYGLPGADTQYF. Looking up the rest from reference TRBV5-4 and TRBJ2-3 gives the full variable domain: ETGVTQSPTHLIKTRGQQVTLRCSSQSGHNTVSWYQQALGQGPQFIFQYYREEENGRGNFPPRFSGLQFPNYSSELNVNALELDDSALYLCASYGLPGADTQYFGPGTRLTVL.

Concerning this clone: The same CDR3 arises from other DNA sequences in this sample as well. The chain recombines TRBV29-1 with TRBJ1-2; D remains unclear. Germline CDR1 SQVTM, CDR2 ANQGSEA. V was trimmed by 7 bases and J by 4 bases, leaving 13 bases between them. The CDR3 extends over 12 amino acids. The CDR3 protein is CSGGSESYGYTF. Written as DNA, the CDR3 is TGCAGCGGAGGGTCCGAGAGCTATGGCTACACCTTC.

The chain uses TRBV9 and TRBJ1-6; possible D gene TRBD1, 5 bases. The germline V and J ends were trimmed by 3 bases and 7 bases, with 14 bases remaining between them. Germline CDR1 is SGDLS and CDR2 is YYNGEE. This CDR3 is 15 amino acids long. This CDR3 reads CASSATKTENSPLHF. CDR3 coding DNA: TGTGCCAGCAGCGCGACGAAGACAGAGAATTCACCCCTCCACTTT.

The chain combines TRBV5-4 with TRBJ2-7; 8 bases align to TRBD2. The CDR3 length is 16 residues. V was clipped by 4 bases and J by 0 bases; unmatched bases: 9. CDR1 and CDR2 from the germline V gene are SGHNT and YYREEE (reference sequence). The CDR3 region has the DNA TGTGCCAGCAGCCCGGGAGGGACCACCAGCTCCTACGAGCAGTACTTC. Translation gives CASSPGGTTSSYEQYF.

V is TRBV27 and J is TRBJ2-3, with D unclear. The V gene's germline CDR1 is MNHEY and CDR2 SMNVEV (reference sequence). The length of the CDR3 is 14 residues. Trimming cost V 6 bases and J 0 bases, with 10 bases left between them. CDR3 residues: CASSTTDSTDTQYF. DNA of the CDR3: TGTGCCAGCAGCACCACAGACAGCACAGATACGCAGTATTTT.

The CDR3 nucleotides are TGTGCCAGCCAAGGGACAGCTAACTATGGCTACACCTTC. Translation: CASQGTANYGYTF. This rearrangement joins TRBV9 to TRBJ1-2; 7 nucleotides agree with TRBD1. The CDR3 length is 13 residues. The V and J ends lost 7 bases and 0 bases, in that order; junction bases with no gene match: 3. Germline V lookup: CDR1 SGDLS, CDR2 YYNGEE.

V gene TRBV4-3 combines with J gene TRBJ2-5, with D perhaps TRBD1 (6 bases). This CDR3 is built from 16 residues. The V end was cut by 0 bases, the J end by 5 bases, with 16 bases between. Per the germline V gene, CDR1 is LGHNA and CDR2 is YSLEER. CDR3 DNA sequence: TGCGCCAGCAGCCAAGAGGCCAGGGGTAACTTGGAGACCCAGTACTTC. As protein: CASSQEARGNLETQYF.

The V and J genes are TRBV9 and TRBJ1-3; weak D call: TRBD1 (5 bases). V lost 3 bases and J lost 8, with 12 bases in between. CDR1 and CDR2 (germline): SGDLS, YYNGEE. The CDR3 loop spans 13 amino acids. For the CDR3, the DNA is TGTGCCAGCAGCGAGCAGGGTTGGGACACCATATATTTT. Translated, it gives CASSEQGWDTIYF.